A single T cell receptor (beta chain) is shown here with its context. What it binds is not known. This sample was included in a study of T cell responses to AZD1222 COVID-19 vaccine. Whole-study results and caveats: Sampling that yielded the repertoires occurred only after the peak T cell response. Close to half of all spike-specific TCRs reportedly target regions of the variants that are unmutated. It should be noted that donors were predominantly white British and more often female, and clonal diversity was possibly underestimated.

The germline V gene has CDR1 LNHNV and CDR2 YYDKDF (reference sequence). Trimming stripped 3 bases from V and 3 bases from J, with 14 bases between. This CDR3 is built from 15 residues. The repertoire was sequenced with immunoSEQ multiplex PCR; TCRdb's copy has only in-frame clones and lacks some. Among 110,000 to 150,000 clones listed, roughly 92% were seen once. This clonotype was obtained from an adult in good health. The chain is built from TRBV15 and TRBJ1-1, with D unclear. The sequenced sample was peripheral blood, obtained on day 0 of AZD1222 vaccination. This CDR3 reads CATSSPATGDTEAFF. The CDR3 coding sequence is TGTGCCACCAGCAGTCCGGCCACCGGAGACACTGAAGCTTTCTTT.